The 29 T cell receptor beta chains presented below share a single source sample, sequenced in a study of response to subunit inactivated influenza vaccine. TCRdb re-analysed the RT-PCR reads in MiXCR, keeping a single row per CDR3 protein. The sample shows under 800,000 distinct CDR3 sequences, around 13% of them seen only once. The specimen was PBMCs from blood, collected less than 15 days before vaccination. All receptors come from a man in his fifties who received an inactivated influenza vaccine.

The gene calls are TRBV27 and TRBJ2-3; D gene unclear. V was clipped by 5 bases and J by 7 bases, with 16 bases between them. The CDR3 consists of 14 residues. Per the germline V gene, CDR1 is MNHEY and CDR2 is SMNVEV (reference sequence). The CDR3 region has the DNA TGTGCCAGCAGTCCGAGCAGTCGGATAAATACGCAGTATTTT. This translates into CASSPSSRINTQYF.

V and J are TRBV5-6 and TRBJ1-2, with 8 bases aligning to TRBD1. V shed 4 bases, J shed 7 bases, and the junction held 6 bases outside the gene matches. Germline values: CDR1 SGHDT, CDR2 YYEEEE. The CDR3 sequence is 13 residues long. This CDR3 reads CASSRQGPFGYTF. The CDR3 nucleotides are TGTGCCAGCAGCCGACAGGGGCCTTTTGGCTACACCTTC.

For the CDR3, the DNA is TGTGCCAGCAGCATTCGAAGGGGTGAAGCTTTCTTT. Translation: CASSIRRGEAFF. The chain carries TRBV6-6 and TRBJ1-1; tentative D call: TRBD1 (5 bases). Germline V gives CDR1 MNHNY, CDR2 SVGAGI (reference sequence). CDR3 length: 12 residues. V was shortened by 6 bases and J by 7 bases, with 12 bases between the two germline ends.

This clonotype occurred many times. The gene calls are TRBV5-5 and TRBJ1-4, with TRBD1 matching 7 bases. Germline CDR1 reads SGHKS; CDR2 reads YYEKEE (reference sequence). The length of the CDR3 is 15 residues. Unmatched junction bases numbered 8, after V lost 4 bases and J lost 5 bases. In nucleotides, the CDR3 is TGTGCCAGCAGCGTATCCGGGACAGCAAATGAAAAACTGTTTTTT. This gives the protein CASSVSGTANEKLFF.

This clonotype was observed a handful of times. The genes are TRBV20-1 and TRBJ2-7; a weak D match, TRBD1 (7 bases). This CDR3 spans 13 amino acids. Between the trimmed V and J ends, which lost 5 bases and 6 bases, there was a span of 17 bases. In germline, CDR1 is DFQATT, CDR2 SNEGSKA (reference sequence). The CDR3 DNA reads as TGCAGTGCTCCGGCCAGGGGGGACGGCGAGCAGTACTTC. Encoded protein: CSAPARGDGEQYF.

The chain combines TRBV6-1 with TRBJ2-1, with 9 bases that match TRBD2. Trimming took 5 bases from V and 4 from J; bases not matched to a gene: 6. The germline V gene has CDR1 MNHNS and CDR2 SASEGT. The CDR3 is 15 residues long. This CDR3 reads CASSRLAEVYNEQFF. CDR3 sequence (DNA): TGTGCCAGCAGTCGACTAGCGGAAGTTTACAATGAGCAGTTCTTC.

The CDR3 coding sequence is TGCGCCAGCAGCTTGGGGCCCATTGCAACTAATGAAAAACTGTTTTTT. Translating it yields CASSLGPIATNEKLFF. This chain links TRBV5-1 with TRBJ1-4; D gene uncertain. Germline CDR1 and CDR2: SGHRS and YFSETQ. The CDR3 has 16 residues. Deletions cut 0 bases from V and 0 bases from J, with 9 bases between.

The chain combines TRBV20-1 with TRBJ2-3, with 8 bases fitting TRBD2. This CDR3 is 16 amino acids long. CDR1 and CDR2 (germline): DFQATT, SNEGSKA (reference sequence). V dropped 1 base and J dropped 2; count of bases not matched to a gene: 8. CDR3 in amino acids: CSARGGTSGLTDTQYF. The CDR3 DNA is TGCAGTGCTAGAGGGGGAACTAGCGGACTCACAGATACGCAGTATTTT.

The chain joins TRBV12-3 or TRBV12-4 to TRBJ2-7; 9 bases line up with TRBD1. CDR3 length equals 15 residues. V dropped 5 bases and J dropped 8; count of bases not matched to a gene: 13. As DNA, the CDR3 is TGTGCCAGCAGTCCACAGGGGGCCCTCCGCTCCCAGCAGTACTTC. Amino acids: CASSPQGALRSQQYF.

The table lists this clonotype with many counts. The genes are TRBV24-1 and TRBJ2-3, with 15 bases aligning to TRBD2. V shed 3 bases, J shed 7 bases, and the junction held 7 bases outside the gene matches. This CDR3 spans 17 amino acids. CDR1 and CDR2 from the germline V gene are KGHDR and SFDVKD. Here the CDR3 DNA reads TGTGCCACCAGTGATCCCAGGACTAGCGGGAGGGTGAATACGCAGTATTTT. Encoded protein: CATSDPRTSGRVNTQYF.

This clonotype was observed a few times. The V and J genes are TRBV5-1 and TRBJ1-3; D call uncertain. The germline V gene encodes CDR1 SGHRS and CDR2 YFSETQ. This CDR3 region has 14 residues. V was trimmed by 4 bases and J by 0 bases, leaving 8 bases between them. The CDR3 nucleotides are TGCGCCAGCAGCCCGATGAGCTCTGGAAACACCATATATTTT. Translated: CASSPMSSGNTIYF.

The chain combines TRBV9 with TRBJ2-1; 9 nucleotides align to TRBD2. The CDR3 covers 16 residues. V shed 3 bases and J 4 bases; nucleotides not matched to a gene: 8. From germline, CDR1 is SGDLS and CDR2 YYNGEE. The CDR3 loop reads CASSASSGILYNEQFF. The CDR3 bases are TGTGCCAGCAGCGCCTCTAGCGGGATCCTATACAATGAGCAGTTCTTC.

The V call is TRBV2, the J call TRBJ2-1, with 9 bases matching TRBD2. The CDR3 extends over 13 amino acids. J lost 7 bases, V lost 7 bases, and 5 bases had no gene match. Germline loops: CDR1 SNHLY, CDR2 FYNNEI. The CDR3 DNA follows: TGTGCCAGCAATAAGCGGGAGGTGAATGAGCAGTTCTTC. It codes for CASNKREVNEQFF.

The genes are TRBV11-1 and TRBJ2-5, with D possibly TRBD1 on 6 matching bases. This CDR3 is 16 amino acids long. Per germline, CDR1 SGHAT and CDR2 FQDESV (reference sequence). Between the trimmed V and J ends, which lost 5 bases and 5 bases, there was a span of 21 bases. CDR3 DNA: TGTGCCAGCAGCCCACGAGGACAGCTCGAAGGGGAGACCCAGTACTTC. Translating it yields CASSPRGQLEGETQYF.

The chain has TRBV29-1 and TRBJ2-1; unclear D gene. V dropped 3 bases and J dropped 1 base, with 13 bases sitting between them. The V gene's germline CDR1 is SQVTM and CDR2 ANQGSEA. The length of the CDR3 is 15 residues. CDR3 DNA: TGCAGCGTTGAGTCCAATGCTAGGTCCTACAATGAGCAGTTCTTC. Translated, it gives CSVESNARSYNEQFF.

The J gene is TRBJ1-6, the V gene TRBV6-1; 8 bases are a match to TRBD1. CDR1 and CDR2 (germline): MNHNS, SASEGT. Trimming took 5 bases from V and 9 from J; bases not matched to a gene: 9. This CDR3 spans 15 amino acids. CDR3 sequence (DNA): TGTGCCAGCAGTCCCTCAGGGGGCTTCGGTTCACCCCTCCACTTT. This sequence encodes CASSPSGGFGSPLHF.

V and J are TRBV28 and TRBJ2-5, with D perhaps matching TRBD1 (5 bases). CDR3 length: 15 residues. Germline assignment: CDR1 MDHEN and CDR2 SYDVKM. Deletions cut 8 bases from V and 0 bases from J, with 16 bases between. The CDR3 nucleotides are TGTGCCAGCCTCTCCCCCGGCAGGGACCAAGAGACCCAGTACTTC. Its protein product is CASLSPGRDQETQYF.

The chain carries TRBV12-3 or TRBV12-4 and TRBJ2-1; either TRBD1 or TRBD2 may fit D (6 bases each). This CDR3 region has 15 residues. Between the trimmed V and J ends, which lost 6 bases and 0 bases, there was a span of 12 bases. CDR3 region: CASRGGHLSYNEQFF. The CDR3, as DNA: TGTGCCAGCAGGGGGGGACACCTCTCCTACAATGAGCAGTTCTTC.

This clonotype was observed a handful of times. The V gene is TRBV29-1, the J gene TRBJ1-2, with 10 bases matching TRBD1. The germline V gene has CDR1 SQVTM and CDR2 ANQGSEA. This CDR3 is 14 amino acids long. V lost 7 bases, J lost 0 bases, and 5 bases stayed unmatched. This CDR3 reads CSAGQGRANYGYTF. CDR3 coding DNA: TGCAGCGCGGGACAGGGGAGGGCTAACTATGGCTACACCTTC.

In its sample, this clonotype was seen a few times. This rearrangement joins TRBV6-2 or TRBV6-3 to TRBJ2-3; D remains unclear. The CDR3 runs 18 residues. Looked up from germline, CDR1 is MNHEY and CDR2 is SVGEGT. V lost 6 bases and J 0 bases, leaving 22 bases between the germline ends. CDR3 amino acids: CASSFLLVGDTSTDTQYF. CDR3 DNA: TGTGCCAGCAGCTTCCTCTTAGTAGGTGATACTAGCACAGATACGCAGTATTTT.

This clonotype appeared a few times. The V and J genes are TRBV30 and TRBJ2-2; 8 bases map to TRBD1. The CDR3 runs to 14 residues. CDR1 is GTSNPN, CDR2 SVGIG, per germline (reference sequence). The V gene end was trimmed by 3 bases and the J gene end by 7 bases; junction bases not matched to a gene: 7. The CDR3 DNA follows: TGTGCCTGGAGGTTTAGACAGGGGATCGGGGAGCTGTTTTTT. It translates to CAWRFRQGIGELFF.

The chain employs TRBV5-1 and TRBJ2-5, with 7 bases that match TRBD1. The CDR3 spans 15 residues. The germline V gene encodes CDR1 SGHRS and CDR2 YFSETQ. The V segment lost 7 bases and the J segment 4 bases; nucleotides outside the gene matches: 13. The CDR3 DNA reads as TGCGCCAGCGTGATGGCAGGGGGTGGAAGAGAGACCCAGTACTTC. This translates into CASVMAGGGRETQYF.

With regard to this clonotype: With a much larger clone just one base away, this may be a read error. The chain combines TRBV3-1 with TRBJ2-5; 8 bases fit TRBD2. The CDR3 is 16 residues long. Germline-derived CDR1 and CDR2 are LGHDT and YNNKEL (reference sequence). CDR3 DNA sequence: TGTACCAGCAGCCGCCAACTAGCGGAGATTCAAGAGACCCAGTACTTC. Its protein product is CTSSRQLAEIQETQYF.

The rearrangement links TRBV20-1 to TRBJ1-1; a possible D gene is TRBD1 (6 bases). There are 13 residues in the CDR3. In germline, CDR1 is DFQATT, CDR2 SNEGSKA (reference sequence). Trimming shortened V by 6 bases and J by 5 bases, and 16 bases separated the two germline ends. The CDR3 nucleotides read TGCAGTGCGACACAGGGAAGGGGAACTGAAGCTTTCTTT. Its protein is CSATQGRGTEAFF.

Here the CDR3 reads CASSLEGRVNTEAFF. The DNA of the CDR3 is TGTGCCAGCAGCTTAGAGGGTCGGGTGAACACTGAAGCTTTCTTT. V gene TRBV7-9 combines with J gene TRBJ1-1; D gene unclear. Per the germline V gene, CDR1 is SEHNR and CDR2 is FQNEAQ (reference sequence). This CDR3 comprises 15 residues. V lost 1 base, J lost 0 bases, and 9 bases lay in between.

This chain joins TRBV30 and TRBJ1-1; 9 positions match TRBD1. The germline V gene encodes CDR1 GTSNPN and CDR2 SVGIG (reference sequence). V was clipped by 4 bases and J by 5 bases; unmatched bases: 2. This CDR3 spans 12 amino acids. In DNA, the CDR3 is TGTGCCTGGATGACAGGGGGTACTGAAGCTTTCTTT. This codes for CAWMTGGTEAFF.

A few counts support this clonotype. The chain links TRBV5-5 to TRBJ1-2; D not resolved. Between the trimmed V and J ends, which lost 0 bases and 2 bases, there was a span of 11 bases. The CDR3 is 15 amino acids. Germline assignment: CDR1 SGHKS and CDR2 YYEKEE (reference sequence). The CDR3: CASSLDVGRNYGYTF. For the CDR3, the DNA is TGTGCCAGCAGCTTGGATGTAGGGAGGAACTATGGCTACACCTTC.

This chain joins TRBV15 and TRBJ2-7; 8 bases are shared with TRBD1. There are 14 residues in the CDR3. Looked up from germline, CDR1 is LNHNV and CDR2 is YYDKDF (reference sequence). Losses at the gene ends were 5 bases for V and 2 bases for J; bases not matched to a gene: 5. The DNA of the CDR3 is TGTGCCACCAGCGGCGACAGGGGAGCCTACGAGCAGTACTTC. It codes for CATSGDRGAYEQYF.

The sample holds a few counts of this clonotype. This chain uses TRBV6-1 with TRBJ1-5, with D unclear. There are 12 residues in the CDR3. Trimming stripped 2 bases from V and 4 bases from J, with 3 bases between. CDR1 MNHNS and CDR2 SASEGT come from the germline V gene. The DNA of the CDR3 is TGTGCCAGCAGTGAACATAATCAGCCCCAGCATTTT. It codes for CASSEHNQPQHF.